Reported below is one T cell receptor (beta chain). What it binds is not known. TCR beta cDNA libraries included unique molecular identifiers. TCRdb reprocessed the PCR reads with MiXCR, giving one entry per CDR3 protein. The sample carries 820,000 or so distinct CDR3 sequences, 53% recorded once. This record belongs to a study of post-analysis software for immune sequencing data. Overall study: Multiple sclerosis in the patients followed relapsing-remitting, secondary progressive and progressive-relapsing courses. Notes on the study in general: Multiple sclerosis patients had significantly lower normalized Chao1 diversity than controls. The five TRBV segments detected at higher frequency in patients than in controls included TRBV5-6, TRBV5-1 and TRBV20-1.

The germline gives CDR1 DFQATT, CDR2 SNEGSKA (reference sequence). The CDR3 is 19 residues long. With V trimmed by 0 bases and J by 0 bases, 12 bases remained unmatched. V usage is TRBV20-1 and J usage is TRBJ2-3; 10 nucleotides line up with TRBD2. The sample was blood. The sequence came from a girl between 5 and 17 years old with multiple sclerosis. The CDR3 is CSARDLEVAGGRSTDTQYF. CDR3 DNA: TGCAGTGCTAGAGACCTCGAAGTAGCGGGAGGACGAAGCACAGATACGCAGTATTTT.